This entry is about one TCR beta chain. Its target is unknown. The entry originates in a study of radiation and T cells in renal cell carcinoma. The study's findings and limits: Baseline intratumoral clonotype presence is unknown without pretreatment biopsies.

Germline values: CDR1 ENHRY, CDR2 SYGVKD. V lost 8 bases and J 1 base, leaving 17 bases between the germline ends. There are 16 residues in the CDR3. Stated time point: baseline pretreatment blood. The treatment here: 15 Gy SBRT to primary tumor, nephrectomy 4 weeks later. The repertoire was sequenced with immunoSEQ multiplex PCR; TCRdb's copy has only in-frame clones and lacks some. The data contain some 150,000 clones, 75% to 90% of them singletons. The source is a woman aged 45-60 years with renal cell carcinoma. The material was blood, obtained from a patient whose treatment included radiotherapy and nephrectomy. The rearrangement joins TRBV10-3 to TRBJ2-2, with D possibly TRBD2 on 5 matching bases. CDR3 nucleotides: TGTGCCATCGCCGAGTTAGGAGGACTGAACACCGGGGAGCTGTTTTTT. It codes for CAIAELGGLNTGELFF.